These 11 T cell receptor beta chains were all obtained from the same sample, sequenced in a study of T cell responses to AZD1222 COVID-19 vaccine. Sequenced by immunoSEQ multiplex PCR; TCRdb stores in-frame clones only, minus some. The sample gives fewer than 130,000 clones, about 90% of which show up once; roughly 15% is in the top ten. This material consisted of peripheral blood, taken 28 days after the second AZD1222 dose. These receptors were collected from an adult who received the AZD1222 COVID-19 vaccine.

The J gene is TRBJ1-6, the V gene TRBV5-6; possibly TRBD1 for D (5 bases). The CDR3 length is 15 residues. Germline V gene lookup returns CDR1 SGHDT and CDR2 YYEEEE. V gave up 0 bases and J gave up 3 bases, with 7 bases separating them. CDR3 region: CASSLGGFYNSPLHF. CDR3 in DNA: TGTGCCAGCAGCTTGGGGGGGTTCTATAATTCACCCCTCCACTTT.

The chain recombines TRBV28 with TRBJ1-2; TRBD1 matches at 9 bases. The CDR3 loop spans 16 amino acids. Looked up from germline, CDR1 is MDHEN and CDR2 is SYDVKM. Trimming took 4 bases from V and 1 from J; bases not matched to a gene: 7. The CDR3 loop reads CASSSLQGAHNYGYTF. CDR3 sequence (DNA): TGTGCCAGCAGTTCGTTACAGGGGGCGCATAACTATGGCTACACCTTC.

The CDR3 is CASSWGTGGNEQFF. DNA of the CDR3: TGCGCCAGCAGCTGGGGGACAGGGGGAAATGAGCAGTTCTTC. This sequence joins TRBV5-1 and TRBJ2-1, with 11 bases matching TRBD1. With 3 bases clipped from V and 7 bases from J, the junction kept 3 bases outside the gene matches. The CDR3 has 14 residues. The V gene's germline CDR1 is SGHRS and CDR2 YFSETQ.

This clone was recorded many times. The chain couples TRBV5-4 to TRBJ2-7; weak D call: TRBD1 (6 bases). The V gene's germline CDR1 is SGHNT and CDR2 YYREEE (reference sequence). CDR3 length: 15 residues. V lost 4 bases to trimming and J lost 0 bases, with 14 bases between them. The CDR3 region is CASSLDRWSSYEQYF. Written as DNA, the CDR3 is TGTGCCAGCAGCCTGGACAGATGGAGCTCCTACGAGCAGTACTTC. Complete variable domain (other parts from reference TRBV5-4 and TRBJ2-7): ETGVTQSPTHLIKTRGQQVTLRCSSQSGHNTVSWYQQALGQGPQFIFQYYREEENGRGNFPPRFSGLQFPNYSSELNVNALELDDSALYLCASSLDRWSSYEQYFGPGTRLTVT.

The V and J genes are TRBV19 and TRBJ1-1, with 7 bases fitting TRBD1. The CDR3 extends over 12 amino acids. Germline assignment: CDR1 LNHDA and CDR2 SQIVND (reference sequence). With V trimmed by 7 bases and J by 6 bases, 5 bases remained unmatched. This chain's CDR3 is CASNYGTAEAFF. Here the CDR3 DNA reads TGTGCCAGTAATTACGGGACAGCTGAAGCTTTCTTT. The full variable domain, in which reference TRBV19 and TRBJ1-1 provide the parts outside the CDR3, is DGGITQSPKYLFRKEGQNVTLSCEQNLNHDAMYWYRQDPGQGLRLIYYSQIVNDFQKGDIAEGYSVSREKKESFPLTVTSAQKNPTAFYLCASNYGTAEAFFGQGTRLTVV.

The CDR3 nucleotides read TGTGCCAGCAGCTTAGGCTCTGGGGCCAACGTCCTGACTTTC. Residues: CASSLGSGANVLTF. This chain links TRBV11-2 with TRBJ2-6; the D is unclear. Germline values: CDR1 SGHAT, CDR2 FQNNGV. With 1 base removed from V and 0 bases from J, the gap between germline ends came to 1 base. The CDR3 sequence is 14 residues long. Full variable domain (remainder filled in from reference TRBV11-2 and TRBJ2-6): EAGVAQSPRYKIIEKRQSVAFWCNPISGHATLYWYQQILGQGPKLLIQFQNNGVVDDSQLPKDRFSAERLKGVDSTLKIQPAKLEDSAVYLCASSLGSGANVLTFGAGSRLTVL.

There are a few counts of this clone. This chain joins TRBV5-1 and TRBJ2-5; D perhaps matches TRBD1 (6 bases). Trimming took off 4 bases at V and 2 bases at J, with 18 bases between the two ends. Germline-derived CDR1 and CDR2 are SGHRS and YFSETQ. This CDR3 spans 16 amino acids. The chain's CDR3 is CASSPTAAGQQETQYF. Written as DNA, the CDR3 is TGCGCCAGCAGCCCCACCGCGGCAGGACAGCAAGAGACCCAGTACTTC.

CDR3 DNA: TGTGCCAGCAGTGGGTCGGGAAACACCATATATTTT. Its translation is CASSGSGNTIYF. The rearrangement joins TRBV25-1 to TRBJ1-3; D ambiguous. The V gene lost 4 bases and the J gene lost 4 bases, with 5 bases spanning the gap. The CDR3 is 12 residues long. In germline, CDR1 is MGHDK, CDR2 SYGVNS.

The V and J genes are TRBV5-1 and TRBJ2-7; no firm D call. Germline CDR1 is SGHRS and CDR2 is YFSETQ. The CDR3 is 15 residues long. The germline V and J ends were trimmed by 1 base and 4 bases, with 15 bases remaining between them. CDR3 nucleotide sequence: TGCGCCAGCAGCTTGAAACACGATGGGGAATACGAGCAGTACTTC. Residues: CASSLKHDGEYEQYF.

V usage is TRBV5-4 and J usage is TRBJ2-7; 9 nucleotides line up with TRBD1. Trimming at V came to 4 bases and at J to 0 bases, leaving 5 bases not matched to a gene. The length of the CDR3 is 15 residues. Germline CDR1 reads SGHNT; CDR2 reads YYREEE (reference sequence). The CDR3 loop is CASSGGQGVSYEQYF. In nucleotides, the CDR3 is TGTGCCAGCAGCGGGGGACAGGGCGTCTCCTACGAGCAGTACTTC.

This clone has a single count. The chain joins TRBV25-1 to TRBJ2-2; D call uncertain. Per the germline V gene, CDR1 is MGHDK and CDR2 is SYGVNS. Between the trimmed V and J ends, which lost 5 bases and 6 bases, there was a span of 7 bases. This CDR3 comprises 12 residues. CDR3 sequence reads: CASSPTPGELFF. In DNA, the CDR3 is TGTGCCAGCAGTCCGACTCCCGGGGAGCTGTTTTTT.